These T cell receptor beta chains were read from a single sample in a study of T cells in Graves' hyperthyroidism and ophthalmopathy. TCRdb reprocessed the multiplex PCR reads with MiXCR, giving one entry per CDR3 protein. The table includes 200,000 to 300,000 distinct CDR3 sequences, approximately 24% detected once. Sequenced sample: blood. Receptor source: a woman between 35 and 50 years old with Graves' ophthalmopathy. The CDR3 runs from the conserved cysteine through the conserved F or W. The order of the fields is clone size, D gene, V gene, J gene, CDR3 protein, CDR3 DNA. The D gene is left open where the match is weak. The listing skips clone size in some rows; elsewhere it reads once, few, many or a size class.

clone_size: many; d_call: .; v_call: TRBV11-2; j_call: TRBJ1-6; cdr3_aa: CASSNPGQRGSPLHF; cdr3_nt: TGTGCCAGCAGCAACCCTGGACAGAGGGGTTCACCCCTCCACTTT
clone_size: many; d_call: .; v_call: TRBV20-1; j_call: TRBJ2-5; cdr3_aa: CSVGTNQETQYF; cdr3_nt: TGCAGTGTTGGGACAAATCAAGAGACCCAGTACTTC
clone_size: .; d_call: .; v_call: TRBV19; j_call: TRBJ2-7; cdr3_aa: CASSQLGGEQYF; cdr3_nt: TGTGCCAGTAGCCAACTCGGGGGCGAGCAGTACTTC
clone_size: many; d_call: .; v_call: TRBV20-1; j_call: TRBJ2-7; cdr3_aa: CSANRVPYEQYF; cdr3_nt: TGCAGTGCAAACAGGGTGCCCTACGAGCAGTACTTC
clone_size: many; d_call: .; v_call: TRBV27; j_call: TRBJ2-7; cdr3_aa: CASSLFPGVLYEQYF; cdr3_nt: TGTGCCAGCAGTTTGTTTCCGGGGGTCCTCTACGAGCAGTACTTC
clone_size: many; d_call: TRBD1; v_call: TRBV18; j_call: TRBJ1-1; cdr3_aa: CASSPPDRGRAFF; cdr3_nt: TGTGCCAGCTCACCACCGGACAGGGGGAGAGCTTTCTTT
clone_size: .; d_call: .; v_call: TRBV30; j_call: TRBJ2-5; cdr3_aa: CAWEPGEAQYF; cdr3_nt: TGTGCCTGGGAACCCGGAGAAGCCCAGTACTTC
clone_size: many; d_call: .; v_call: TRBV28; j_call: TRBJ2-7; cdr3_aa: CASIPTWGANEQYF; cdr3_nt: TGTGCCAGCATTCCTACGTGGGGGGCCAACGAGCAGTACTTC
clone_size: .; d_call: .; v_call: TRBV4-1; j_call: TRBJ2-7; cdr3_aa: CAGSHSLFRGTGLEQYF; cdr3_nt: TGCGCCGGCAGCCATAGTCTCTTCCGAGGGACGGGCCTTGAGCAGTACTTC
clone_size: many; d_call: TRBD1; v_call: TRBV9; j_call: TRBJ2-2; cdr3_aa: CASSDRQGNTGELFF; cdr3_nt: TGTGCCAGCAGCGATCGACAGGGGAACACCGGGGAGCTGTTTTTT
clone_size: many; d_call: TRBD1; v_call: TRBV7-2; j_call: TRBJ1-5; cdr3_aa: CASSFQQGGGGQPQHF; cdr3_nt: TGTGCCAGCAGCTTTCAACAGGGGGGAGGCGGTCAGCCCCAGCATTTT
clone_size: once; d_call: .; v_call: TRBV4-1; j_call: TRBJ1-1; cdr3_aa: CASRAGTNTEAFF; cdr3_nt: TGTGCCAGCAGAGCCGGAACGAACACTGAAGCTTTCTTT
clone_size: few; d_call: .; v_call: TRBV2; j_call: TRBJ1-1; cdr3_aa: CASSWTEAFF; cdr3_nt: TGTGCCAGCAGCTGGACTGAAGCTTTCTTT
clone_size: many; d_call: .; v_call: TRBV6-5; j_call: TRBJ2-5; cdr3_aa: CASIGSIQETQYF; cdr3_nt: TGTGCCAGCATCGGGTCCATCCAAGAGACCCAGTACTTC
clone_size: .; d_call: .; v_call: TRBV4-1; j_call: TRBJ2-7; cdr3_aa: CASSHQGRYEQYF; cdr3_nt: TGCGCCAGCAGCCACCAAGGGAGGTACGAGCAGTACTTC
clone_size: few; d_call: .; v_call: TRBV20-1; j_call: TRBJ2-7; cdr3_aa: CSAHGTSYEQYF; cdr3_nt: TGCAGTGCTCACGGCACTTCCTACGAGCAGTACTTC
clone_size: few; d_call: .; v_call: TRBV6-2/TRBV6-3; j_call: TRBJ1-5; cdr3_aa: CASSSGQPQHF; cdr3_nt: TGTGCCAGCTCGTCCGGTCAGCCCCAGCATTTT
clone_size: .; d_call: .; v_call: TRBV6-2/TRBV6-3; j_call: TRBJ1-1; cdr3_aa: CASSYSADMNTEAFF; cdr3_nt: TGTGCCAGCAGTTACTCGGCAGACATGAACACTGAAGCTTTCTTT
clone_size: many; d_call: .; v_call: TRBV20-1; j_call: TRBJ1-2; cdr3_aa: CSALGLGAKGYTF; cdr3_nt: TGCAGTGCTTTGGGGCTGGGGGCGAAAGGCTACACCTTC
clone_size: many; d_call: TRBD2; v_call: TRBV6-2/TRBV6-3; j_call: TRBJ2-2; cdr3_aa: CASSTSGRAFGELFF; cdr3_nt: TGTGCCAGCTCGACTAGCGGGAGAGCGTTCGGGGAGCTGTTTTTT
clone_size: many; d_call: TRBD2; v_call: TRBV9; j_call: TRBJ2-7; cdr3_aa: CASSVEGGLAYEQYF; cdr3_nt: TGTGCCAGCAGCGTAGAGGGGGGACTAGCCTACGAGCAGTACTTC
clone_size: many; d_call: .; v_call: TRBV12-3/TRBV12-4; j_call: TRBJ1-2; cdr3_aa: CASSLTQGSYGYTF; cdr3_nt: TGTGCCAGCAGTTTAACCCAGGGTTCTTATGGCTACACCTTC
clone_size: many; d_call: TRBD2; v_call: TRBV3-1; j_call: TRBJ2-7; cdr3_aa: CASSLWASGTYEQYF; cdr3_nt: TGTGCCAGCAGCCTCTGGGCTAGCGGAACCTACGAGCAGTACTTC
clone_size: many; d_call: TRBD1; v_call: TRBV3-1; j_call: TRBJ1-6; cdr3_aa: CASSLRGVSNSPLHF; cdr3_nt: TGTGCCAGCAGCCTCAGGGGGGTTAGTAATTCACCCCTCCACTTT
clone_size: many; d_call: .; v_call: TRBV6-5; j_call: TRBJ2-7; cdr3_aa: CASSHFEWARSYEQYF; cdr3_nt: TGTGCCAGCAGCCACTTCGAGTGGGCCCGCTCCTACGAGCAGTACTTC
clone_size: many; d_call: TRBD2; v_call: TRBV4-2; j_call: TRBJ2-2; cdr3_aa: CASSQEISGSRKELFF; cdr3_nt: TGTGCCAGCAGCCAAGAGATTAGCGGGAGTCGTAAGGAGCTGTTTTTT
clone_size: .; d_call: .; v_call: TRBV7-8; j_call: TRBJ2-5; cdr3_aa: CASNVNLVRETQYF; cdr3_nt: TGTGCCAGCAACGTAAACCTTGTTCGGGAGACCCAGTACTTC
clone_size: many; d_call: .; v_call: TRBV20-1; j_call: TRBJ1-5; cdr3_aa: CSANQGSGQPQHF; cdr3_nt: TGCAGTGCTAATCAGGGGTCAGGTCAGCCCCAGCATTTT
clone_size: many; d_call: TRBD2; v_call: TRBV6-5; j_call: TRBJ2-7; cdr3_aa: CASRYGGRFYEQYF; cdr3_nt: TGTGCCAGCAGATACGGCGGGAGGTTCTACGAGCAGTACTTC
clone_size: many; d_call: .; v_call: TRBV28; j_call: TRBJ2-7; cdr3_aa: CASSIGSYEQYF; cdr3_nt: TGTGCCAGTAGTATCGGGTCATACGAGCAGTACTTC
clone_size: .; d_call: .; v_call: TRBV7-2; j_call: TRBJ2-7; cdr3_aa: CASSLLGTYGNEQYF; cdr3_nt: TGTGCCAGCAGCTTACTTGGGACATATGGCAACGAGCAGTACTTC
clone_size: many; d_call: TRBD1; v_call: TRBV13; j_call: TRBJ1-1; cdr3_aa: CASSLVGTEEAFF; cdr3_nt: TGTGCCAGCAGCTTAGTAGGGACAGAGGAAGCTTTCTTT
clone_size: many; d_call: .; v_call: TRBV12-3/TRBV12-4; j_call: TRBJ2-4; cdr3_aa: CTSSTTSGYIQYF; cdr3_nt: TGTACCAGCAGCACCACGTCTGGGTACATTCAGTACTTC
clone_size: .; d_call: .; v_call: TRBV5-1; j_call: TRBJ1-5; cdr3_aa: CASSLAAGVQPQHF; cdr3_nt: TGCGCCAGCAGCTTGGCGGCAGGGGTCCAGCCCCAGCATTTT
clone_size: many; d_call: TRBD2; v_call: TRBV7-8; j_call: TRBJ2-7; cdr3_aa: CASSPPRTSEAYEQYF; cdr3_nt: TGTGCCAGCAGTCCTCCCCGGACTAGCGAAGCGTACGAGCAGTACTTC
clone_size: many; d_call: .; v_call: TRBV6-1; j_call: TRBJ2-7; cdr3_aa: CASSDNPSGSYEQYF; cdr3_nt: TGTGCCAGCAGTGATAATCCCAGCGGCTCCTACGAGCAGTACTTC
clone_size: many; d_call: .; v_call: TRBV7-2; j_call: TRBJ1-2; cdr3_aa: CASSLFGDGYTF; cdr3_nt: TGTGCCAGCAGCTTGTTTGGGGATGGCTACACCTTC
clone_size: .; d_call: .; v_call: TRBV28; j_call: TRBJ2-7; cdr3_aa: CAWSVTGVAYEQYF; cdr3_nt: TGTGCCTGGAGTGTAACGGGAGTGGCCTACGAGCAGTACTTC
clone_size: many; d_call: .; v_call: TRBV6-5; j_call: TRBJ1-5; cdr3_aa: CASSPLGAQPQHF; cdr3_nt: TGTGCCAGCAGCCCCCTAGGGGCTCAGCCCCAGCATTTT
clone_size: many; d_call: .; v_call: TRBV28; j_call: TRBJ2-7; cdr3_aa: CASSLRPEYYEQYF; cdr3_nt: TGTGCCAGCAGTTTAAGGCCAGAATACTACGAGCAGTACTTC
clone_size: many; d_call: TRBD2; v_call: TRBV27; j_call: TRBJ2-7; cdr3_aa: CASSLAGLAGEQYF; cdr3_nt: TGTGCCAGCAGTTTAGCGGGACTAGCGGGCGAGCAGTACTTC
clone_size: many; d_call: .; v_call: TRBV12-3/TRBV12-4; j_call: TRBJ1-2; cdr3_aa: CASRKPGLGYGYTF; cdr3_nt: TGTGCCAGCAGAAAACCGGGACTCGGATATGGCTACACCTTC
clone_size: .; d_call: .; v_call: TRBV24-1; j_call: TRBJ2-5; cdr3_aa: CATSDLGGEETQYF; cdr3_nt: TGTGCCACCAGTGATTTAGGGGGGGAAGAGACCCAGTACTTC
clone_size: .; d_call: .; v_call: TRBV5-1; j_call: TRBJ2-7; cdr3_aa: CASRPGSGEQYF; cdr3_nt: TGCGCCAGCAGGCCGGGTTCGGGCGAGCAGTACTTC